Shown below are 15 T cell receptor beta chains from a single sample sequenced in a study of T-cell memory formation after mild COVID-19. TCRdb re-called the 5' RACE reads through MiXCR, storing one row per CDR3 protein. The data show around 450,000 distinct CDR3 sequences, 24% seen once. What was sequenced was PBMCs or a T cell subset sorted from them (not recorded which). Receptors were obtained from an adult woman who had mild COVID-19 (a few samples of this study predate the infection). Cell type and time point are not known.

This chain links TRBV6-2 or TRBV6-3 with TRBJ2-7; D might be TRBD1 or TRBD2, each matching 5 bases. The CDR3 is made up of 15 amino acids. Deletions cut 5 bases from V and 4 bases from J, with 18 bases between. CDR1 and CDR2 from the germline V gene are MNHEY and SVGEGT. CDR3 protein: CASSQGWENTYEQYF. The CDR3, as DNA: TGTGCCAGCAGTCAGGGATGGGAGAATACGTACGAGCAGTACTTC.

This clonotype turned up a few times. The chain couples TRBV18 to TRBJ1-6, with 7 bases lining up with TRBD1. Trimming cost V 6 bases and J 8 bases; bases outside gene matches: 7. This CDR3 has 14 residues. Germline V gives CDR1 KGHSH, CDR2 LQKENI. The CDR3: CASSRDRDHSPLHF. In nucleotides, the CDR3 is TGTGCCAGCTCGCGAGACAGGGATCATTCACCCCTCCACTTT.

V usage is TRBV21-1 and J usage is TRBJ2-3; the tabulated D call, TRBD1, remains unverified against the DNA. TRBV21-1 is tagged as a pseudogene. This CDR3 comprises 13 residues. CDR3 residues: CASSKFRGDTQYF. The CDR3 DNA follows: TGTGCCAGCAGCAAATTTCGGGGGGATACGCAGTATTTT.

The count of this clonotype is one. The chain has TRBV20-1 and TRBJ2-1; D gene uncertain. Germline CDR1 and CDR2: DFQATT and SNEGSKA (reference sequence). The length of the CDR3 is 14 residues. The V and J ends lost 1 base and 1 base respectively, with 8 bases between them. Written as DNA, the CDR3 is TGCAGTGCTAGAGTGATGGGGTCCTACAATGAGCAGTTCTTC. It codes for CSARVMGSYNEQFF.

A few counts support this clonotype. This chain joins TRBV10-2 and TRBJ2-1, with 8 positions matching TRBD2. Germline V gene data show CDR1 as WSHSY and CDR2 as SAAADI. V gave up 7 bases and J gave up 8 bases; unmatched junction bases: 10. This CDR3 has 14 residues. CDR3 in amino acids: CASNPSRRGDEQFF. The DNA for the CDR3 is TGCGCCAGCAACCCATCTAGGCGGGGGGATGAGCAGTTCTTC.

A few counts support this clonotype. The CDR3 coding sequence is TGTGCCAGCAGTTACGGAGGGGGCATGGAGCCCCAGCATTTT. It encodes CASSYGGGMEPQHF. The V call is TRBV6-6, the J call TRBJ1-5; 7 bases map to TRBD1. Germline assignment: CDR1 MNHNY and CDR2 SVGAGI (reference sequence). The CDR3 extends over 14 amino acids. V dropped 2 bases and J dropped 8; count of bases not matched to a gene: 6.

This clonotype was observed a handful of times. The CDR3 spells CATSDLRHEQFF. DNA for the CDR3: TGTGCCACCAGTGATTTGCGGCATGAGCAGTTCTTC. The gene calls are TRBV24-1 and TRBJ2-1; D not resolved. Trimming cost V 0 bases and J 8 bases, with 4 bases left between them. The CDR3 runs 12 residues. Germline loops: CDR1 KGHDR, CDR2 SFDVKD.

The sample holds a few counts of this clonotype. This CDR3 reads CASSWTGGAYEQYF. CDR3 nucleotides: TGCGCCAGCAGCTGGACAGGGGGCGCCTACGAGCAGTACTTC. The chain joins TRBV5-1 to TRBJ2-7; 11 nucleotides line up with TRBD1. Germline CDR1 reads SGHRS; CDR2 reads YFSETQ. Trimming took 3 bases from V and 2 from J; bases not matched to a gene: 1. CDR3 length: 14 amino acids.

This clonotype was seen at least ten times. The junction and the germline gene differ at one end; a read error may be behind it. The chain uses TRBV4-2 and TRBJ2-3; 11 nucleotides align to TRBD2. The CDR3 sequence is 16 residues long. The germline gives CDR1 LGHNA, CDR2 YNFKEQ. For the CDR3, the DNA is TGCGCCAGCAGCCAAGAACTAGCGGGAGGCACAGATACGCAGTATTTT. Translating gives CASSQELAGGTDTQYF.

The CDR3 DNA sequence: TGCAGTGCTAGTCGACCTACAGCTAACACAGATACGCAGTATTTT. Translation gives CSASRPTANTDTQYF. The rearrangement links TRBV20-1 to TRBJ2-3; no firm D call. The CDR3 loop spans 15 amino acids. Germline V gene data show CDR1 as DFQATT and CDR2 as SNEGSKA (reference sequence). V lost 3 bases to trimming and J lost 2 bases, with 15 bases between them.

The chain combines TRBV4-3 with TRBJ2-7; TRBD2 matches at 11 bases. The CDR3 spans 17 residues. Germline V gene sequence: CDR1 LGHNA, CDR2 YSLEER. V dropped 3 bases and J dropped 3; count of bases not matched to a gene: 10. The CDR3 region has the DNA TGCGCCAGCAGCCACGGCCTGACTAGCGGGAAGAGCTACGAGCAGTACTTC. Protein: CASSHGLTSGKSYEQYF.

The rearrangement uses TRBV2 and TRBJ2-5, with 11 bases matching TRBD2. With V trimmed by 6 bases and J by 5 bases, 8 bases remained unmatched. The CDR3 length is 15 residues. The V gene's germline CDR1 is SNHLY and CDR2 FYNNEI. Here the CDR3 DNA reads TGTGCCAGCAGCTCTAGCGGGGGGCCAACGGAGACCCAGTACTTC. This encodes CASSSSGGPTETQYF.

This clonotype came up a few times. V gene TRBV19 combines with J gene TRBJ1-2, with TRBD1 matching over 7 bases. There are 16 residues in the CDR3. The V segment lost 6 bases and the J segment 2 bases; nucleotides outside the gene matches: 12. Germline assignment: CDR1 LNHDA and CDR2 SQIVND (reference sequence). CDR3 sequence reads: CASSLNRGGLNYGYTF. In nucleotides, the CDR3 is TGTGCCAGTAGCCTGAACAGGGGCGGGCTAAACTATGGCTACACCTTC.

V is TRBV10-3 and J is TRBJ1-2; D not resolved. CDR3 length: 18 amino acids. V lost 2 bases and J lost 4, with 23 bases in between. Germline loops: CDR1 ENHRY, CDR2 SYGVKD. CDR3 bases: TGTGCCATCAGTGAGACCGGACCGGGCGGACCTCGGGGCTATGGCTACACCTTC. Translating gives CAISETGPGGPRGYGYTF.

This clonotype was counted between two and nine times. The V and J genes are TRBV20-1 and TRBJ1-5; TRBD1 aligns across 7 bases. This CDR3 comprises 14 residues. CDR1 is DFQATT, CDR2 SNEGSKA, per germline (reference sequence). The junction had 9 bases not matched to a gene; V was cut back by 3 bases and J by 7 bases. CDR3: CSASEGARHQPQHF. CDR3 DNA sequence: TGCAGTGCTAGTGAGGGGGCTAGGCACCAGCCCCAGCATTTT.